This T cell receptor beta chain was retrieved from a study of blood T cell repertoires in COVID-19 (TCRdb year 2020). Study-level background: The collaborator samples originated in the United States, Italy and Spain and spanned the acute and convalescent phases of COVID-19. The material from the prospective study consisted of cDNA or gDNA derived from T cells, B-cell-depleted T cells, or PBMCs. Subjects who had been exposed to COVID-19, were actively infected with it, or had recovered from it provided the deeply sampled blood TCRbeta repertoires that made up the dataset. The repertoires were made available in a free public database intended to serve as a resource for research on the immune response to SARS-CoV-2. The samples were drawn from the first 160 participants of the ongoing ImmuneRACE study and from roughly 1,300 subjects provided by 6 global collaborators. The sample metadata nearly always contained a de-identified subject ID, COVID-19 status, age in years and sex. HLA class I and class II types, where available, came from metadata supplied by the sample provider rather than from assay-based typing.

The immunoSEQ Assay, a bias-controlled multiplex PCR, was used to amplify TCRbeta CDR3 regions from genomic DNA. The authors' analysis ran thus. The number of nucleated cells in each sample was estimated by amplification of reference gene primers within the assay. Sequence reads were collapsed and filtered to measure the absolute abundance of every unique TCRbeta CDR3 rearrangement. For each sample, productive Simpson clonality was calculated by taking the square root of Simpson's diversity index across productive rearrangements. As stored in TCRdb, this immuneACCESS dataset retains in-frame rearrangements with V and J assigned. A fraction of the clones does not appear; measured against another copy, unresolved V genes explain less than half of the discrepancy, and the remainder lacks a known reason. The D gene and trimming were derived from the DNA, and the V and J assignments and clone size from that table. The sample table records around 300,000 clones; 90% of these occur just once. 3.5% to 4.5% of the sample belongs to the ten largest clones.

Sequences SQVTM (CDR1) and ANQGSEA (CDR2) are obtained from the germline V gene. Between the V and J ends, shortened by 7 bases and 3 bases respectively, the junction contains 17 bases. Measured from the cysteine to the phenylalanine, the CDR3 is 14 residues long. Only the CDR3 DNA stays, 42 bases, in frame from base 1. On this clone itself: The specificity of this receptor is unknown. Per-base qualities were not stored, and no clone one base away is much larger.

Study-level results and caveats: The amount of clinical and demographic metadata varied by source and participant and was provided uncurated.

Participants in the prospective study were enrolled through a virtual design, were aged roughly 18 to 100 years, and lived in some 24 United States geographic areas. In the prospective study, participants were assigned to cohorts based on the clinical history participants reported in a screening survey and a study questionnaire. Each participant in the prospective study had whole blood, serum and a nasopharyngeal or oropharyngeal swab collected by mobile phlebotomists. Over a 2-month period, participants in the prospective study had the option of providing additional blood draws and questionnaires. Prospective study blood samples were shipped either frozen or at room temperature before DNA extraction.

This receptor chain uses TRBV29-1 and TRBJ2-3; TRBD1 is possibly the D segment (6 matching bases). The specimen was PBMCs or T cells enriched from blood (not recorded which). The receptor comes from a woman aged 18-29 years with acute COVID-19. The base sequence is TGCAGCGCCGCGACAGGTCTTGTAACAGATACGCAGTATTTT. This codes for CSAATGLVTDTQYF.